This TCR beta chain was recorded in a study of coeliac disease. This clone was recorded a few times. This CDR3 spans 18 amino acids. Germline V gene lookup returns CDR1 MDHEN and CDR2 SYDVKM. Trimming took off 2 bases at V and 1 base at J, with 18 bases between the two ends. Profiling relied on immunoSEQ multiplex PCR, and the TCRdb table lists in-frame clones only, not all of them. The data show 1,300 or so clones, roughly 53% seen once. Sequenced material: intraepithelial lymphocytes from the gut. The clonotype was recovered from a man in his 70s without celiac disease. The chain carries TRBV28 and TRBJ2-1, with D unclear. The CDR3 DNA reads TGTGCCAGCAGTTTACCTACCGGGTCTATCGTTTCCTACAATGAGCAGTTCTTC. Its translation: CASSLPTGSIVSYNEQFF.